A selection of T cell receptor beta chains follows, all from one sample in a study of T cell responses to AZD1222 COVID-19 vaccine. The assay was immunoSEQ multiplex PCR, and TCRdb's table has in-frame clones only and misses some. The sample consists of around 180,000 clones, 90% of them appearing once. The sequencing used peripheral blood, collected on day 0 of AZD1222 vaccination. The receptors come from an adult in good health. The CDR3 runs from the conserved cysteine through the conserved F or W. The D gene is left open where the match is weak. Size tells how often a clone was seen (once, few, many) or the class of an expanded clone, and some rows leave it out.

>TRBV4-3|.|.|TRBJ2-1|13
CASSQRAGDNQFF
TGCGCCAGCAGCCAAAGGGCGGGGGACAACCAGTTCTTC
>TRBV7-9|.|.|TRBJ1-4|14
CASSLRQGGEKLFF
TGTGCCAGCAGCTTACGGCAGGGAGGGGAAAAACTGTTTTTT
>TRBV19|.|.|TRBJ1-2|13
CASSIEGIGGYTF
TGTGCCAGTAGTATAGAGGGCATTGGTGGCTACACCTTC
>TRBV10-3|.|.|TRBJ1-2|14
CAISGEGGLYGYTF
TGTGCCATCAGTGGGGAGGGGGGGCTCTATGGCTACACCTTC
>TRBV7-2|.|.|TRBJ2-7|14
CASSLGPSSYEQYF
TGTGCCAGCAGCTTAGGACCAAGCTCCTACGAGCAGTACTTC
>TRBV18|.|.|TRBJ2-1|15
CASSPLDSSYNEQFF
TGTGCCAGCTCACCACTGGACAGCTCCTACAATGAGCAGTTCTTC
>TRBV9|.|.|TRBJ2-2|15
CASSISQRTTGELFF
TGTGCCAGCAGCATCTCACAGAGGACCACCGGGGAGCTGTTTTTT
>TRBV5-1|.|.|TRBJ1-1|13
CASSYGRDTEAFF
TGCGCCAGCAGCTACGGACGGGACACTGAAGCTTTCTTT
>TRBV30|TRBD2|.|TRBJ2-1|18
CAWSGEGATSGGYNEQFF
TGTGCCTGGAGTGGAGAGGGTGCGACTAGCGGGGGATACAATGAGCAGTTCTTC
>TRBV5-6|.|.|TRBJ1-3|16
CASSSRDGASGNTIYF
TGTGCCAGCAGCTCCCGGGACGGAGCCTCTGGAAACACCATATATTTT
>TRBV9|.|.|TRBJ2-2|16
CASSRPGVTNTGELFF
TGTGCCAGCAGCAGGCCCGGAGTCACCAACACCGGGGAGCTGTTTTTT
>TRBV19|.|.|TRBJ2-3|13
CASSTLSTDTQYF
TGTGCCAGTAGTACGCTCAGCACAGATACGCAGTATTTT
>TRBV7-9|TRBD1|.|TRBJ2-7|15
CASSGTGVSSYEQYF
TGTGCCAGCAGCGGGACAGGGGTAAGCTCCTACGAGCAGTACTTC
>TRBV11-2|.|.|TRBJ2-4|15
CASSRYRGPENIQYF
TGTGCCAGCAGCCGATACCGTGGGCCCGAAAACATTCAGTACTTC
>TRBV25-1|.|.|TRBJ1-2|11
CASIGNYGYTF
TGTGCCAGCATAGGGAACTATGGCTACACCTTC
>TRBV18|.|.|TRBJ1-2|16
CASSLGASGGSGGYTF
TGTGCCAGCTCACTTGGAGCAAGCGGGGGATCCGGTGGCTACACCTTC
>TRBV6-1|.|.|TRBJ1-2|14
CASSEARTGYGYTF
TGTGCCAGCAGTGAAGCCCGGACTGGCTATGGCTACACCTTC
>TRBV12-3/TRBV12-4|.|.|TRBJ2-5|13
CASRPGHQETQYF
TGTGCCAGCAGACCGGGACACCAAGAGACCCAGTACTTC
>TRBV3-1/TRBV3-2|.|.|TRBJ1-4|15
CASSQVYGEKEKLFF
TGTGCCAGCAGCCAAGTTTATGGGGAGAAGGAAAAACTGTTTTTT
>TRBV27|.|once|TRBJ1-2|12
CASSPRVGGYTF
TGTGCCAGCAGCCCTAGGGTTGGTGGCTACACCTTC
>TRBV5-1|.|.|TRBJ1-1|16
CASSSTEGWSGTEAFF
TGCGCCAGCAGCTCGACCGAAGGTTGGTCGGGCACTGAAGCTTTCTTT
>TRBV18|.|.|TRBJ2-3|15
CASSPYGSHTDTQYF
TGTGCCAGCTCACCATACGGATCCCACACAGATACGCAGTATTTT
>TRBV15|.|.|TRBJ1-5|15
CATSRAGIPGQPQHF
TGTGCCACCAGCAGGGCAGGGATTCCCGGGCAGCCCCAGCATTTT
>TRBV7-7|TRBD2|.|TRBJ2-1|16
CASSTRAGGPHNEQFF
TGTGCCAGCAGCACGAGAGCGGGGGGGCCGCACAATGAGCAGTTCTTC
>TRBV7-2|TRBD1|.|TRBJ1-2|15
CASSLPGQGVKGYTF
TGTGCCAGCAGCCTCCCGGGACAGGGGGTGAAGGGCTACACCTTC
>TRBV2|.|.|TRBJ2-7|12
CASRGGSYEQYF
TGTGCCAGCAGAGGGGGGTCCTACGAGCAGTACTTC
>TRBV11-2|TRBD1|.|TRBJ2-7|14
CASSLAYRGNEQYF
TGTGCCAGCAGCTTAGCGTACAGGGGCAACGAGCAGTACTTC
>TRBV6-6|TRBD1|.|TRBJ1-1|15
CASSFWTGENTEAFF
TGTGCCAGCAGTTTTTGGACAGGGGAGAACACTGAAGCTTTCTTT
>TRBV6-5|TRBD2|.|TRBJ2-1|15
CASSIGLAGYNEQFF
TGTGCCAGCAGCATCGGACTAGCGGGATACAATGAGCAGTTCTTC
>TRBV2|TRBD1|.|TRBJ2-7|13
CASRDTGAHEQYF
TGTGCCAGCCGAGACACAGGGGCCCACGAGCAGTACTTC
>TRBV14|.|.|TRBJ1-2|15
CASSPVAGGGYGYTF
TGTGCCAGCAGCCCCGTGGCAGGTGGGGGCTATGGCTACACCTTC
>TRBV29-1|.|.|TRBJ1-1|11
CSVEGDAEAFF
TGCAGCGTTGAGGGTGACGCTGAAGCTTTCTTT
>TRBV7-9|.|.|TRBJ1-2|13
CASSLQGTYGYTF
TGTGCCAGCAGCTTACAGGGGACCTATGGCTACACCTTC
>TRBV18|TRBD1|.|TRBJ2-7|15
CASSPKGQGVGEQYF
TGTGCCAGCTCACCGAAGGGACAGGGGGTAGGCGAGCAGTACTTC
>TRBV5-8|TRBD1|.|TRBJ1-5|15
CASSLGQGVNQPQHF
TGTGCCAGCAGCCTCGGACAGGGGGTCAATCAGCCCCAGCATTTT
>TRBV5-1|TRBD1|.|TRBJ2-3|17
CASSLVAGGISTDTQYF
TGCGCCAGCAGCTTAGTCGCAGGGGGCATCAGCACAGATACGCAGTATTTT
>TRBV30|.|.|TRBJ1-6|13
CAWSVMGRRPLHF
TGTGCCTGGAGTGTAATGGGGCGCCGACCCCTCCACTTT
>TRBV7-9|.|once|TRBJ1-2|14
CASSLAGYDYGYTF
TGTGCCAGCAGCTTAGCAGGGTACGACTATGGCTACACCTTC
>TRBV18|.|.|TRBJ2-1|15
CASSPHASGGNEQFF
TGTGCCAGCTCACCACACGCGTCCGGGGGCAATGAGCAGTTCTTC
>TRBV24-1|.|.|TRBJ1-1|12
CATSPGRFEAFF
TGTGCCACCAGCCCGGGACGGTTTGAAGCTTTCTTT
>TRBV14|.|.|TRBJ1-5|16
CASSQGGSYSNQPQHF
TGTGCCAGCAGCCAAGGCGGGAGCTATAGCAATCAGCCCCAGCATTTT
>TRBV6-5|TRBD1|.|TRBJ1-2|14
CASKYRGRGSGYTF
TGTGCCAGCAAGTACAGGGGGCGCGGGTCTGGCTACACCTTC
>TRBV25-1|.|.|TRBJ1-6|14
CASSAIDSDSPLHF
TGTGCCAGCAGTGCAATAGACAGCGATTCACCCCTCCACTTT
>TRBV7-9|.|.|TRBJ1-2|15
CASSYGVGGSYGYTF
TGTGCCAGCAGTTATGGGGTGGGGGGTAGCTATGGCTACACCTTC
>TRBV19|.|.|TRBJ1-2|11
CASSIGQGYTF
TGTGCCAGTAGTATAGGGCAAGGCTACACCTTC
>TRBV5-4|.|.|TRBJ1-4|16
CASSLPRGGANEKLFF
TGTGCCAGCAGCTTGCCGAGAGGGGGGGCTAATGAAAAACTGTTTTTT
>TRBV6-2/TRBV6-3|.|.|TRBJ2-7|16
CASSFPGRWISYEQYF
TGTGCCAGCAGTTTTCCGGGACGGTGGATCTCCTACGAGCAGTACTTC
>TRBV10-3|.|.|TRBJ2-2|11
CAISEGWELFF
TGTGCCATCAGTGAAGGATGGGAGCTGTTTTTT
>TRBV4-3|.|.|TRBJ2-7|14
CASSRADRSYEQYF
TGCGCCAGCAGCCGGGCGGACCGCTCCTACGAGCAGTACTTC
>TRBV5-1|TRBD2|.|TRBJ2-1|19
CASSLPIRTSGGADNEQFF
TGCGCCAGCAGCTTGCCGATCCGCACTAGCGGGGGGGCCGATAATGAGCAGTTCTTC
>TRBV7-3|TRBD1|.|TRBJ1-2|14
CASSPSGTGLGYTF
TGTGCCAGCAGTCCATCCGGGACAGGGCTTGGCTACACCTTC
>TRBV12-5|.|.|TRBJ2-7|12
CASGPSSYEQYF
TGTGCTAGTGGCCCTTCTTCCTACGAGCAGTACTTC
>TRBV6-6|TRBD1|few|TRBJ1-6|13
CASSDFRGSPLHF
TGTGCCAGCAGCGATTTCAGGGGGTCACCCCTCCACTTT
>TRBV29-1|.|once|TRBJ1-1|15
CSALKQGLGDTEAFF
TGCAGCGCCCTCAAGCAGGGGCTTGGGGACACTGAAGCTTTCTTT
>TRBV3-1/TRBV3-2|.|few|TRBJ1-2|15
CASSPGAGAFYGYTF
TGTGCCAGCAGCCCAGGGGCGGGGGCCTTCTATGGCTACACCTTC